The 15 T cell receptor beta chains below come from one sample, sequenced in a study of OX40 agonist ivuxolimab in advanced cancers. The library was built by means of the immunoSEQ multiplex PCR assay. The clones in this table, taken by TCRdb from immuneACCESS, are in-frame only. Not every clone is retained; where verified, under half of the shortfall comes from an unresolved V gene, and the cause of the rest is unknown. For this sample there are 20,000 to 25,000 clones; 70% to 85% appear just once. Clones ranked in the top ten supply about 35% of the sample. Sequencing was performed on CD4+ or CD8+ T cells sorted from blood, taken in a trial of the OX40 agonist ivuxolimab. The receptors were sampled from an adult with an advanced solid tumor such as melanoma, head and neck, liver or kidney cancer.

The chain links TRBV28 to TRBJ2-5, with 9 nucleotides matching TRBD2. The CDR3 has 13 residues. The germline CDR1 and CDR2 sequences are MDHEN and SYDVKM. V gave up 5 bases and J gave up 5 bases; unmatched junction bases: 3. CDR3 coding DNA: TGTGCCAGCAGTCGCCTAGCGGGGGAGACCCAGTACTTC. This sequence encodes CASSRLAGETQYF. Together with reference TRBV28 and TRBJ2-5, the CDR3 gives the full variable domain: DVKVTQSSRYLVKRTGEKVFLECVQDMDHENMFWYRQDPGLGLRLIYFSYDVKMKEKGDIPEGYSVSREKKERFSLILESASTNQTSMYLCASSRLAGETQYFGPGTRLLVL.

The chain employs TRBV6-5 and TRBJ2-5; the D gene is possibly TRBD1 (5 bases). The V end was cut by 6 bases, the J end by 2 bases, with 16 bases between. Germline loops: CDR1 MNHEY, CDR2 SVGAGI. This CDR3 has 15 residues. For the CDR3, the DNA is TGTGCCAGCAGGGTGACAGTCCACTTACAAGAGACCCAGTACTTC. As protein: CASRVTVHLQETQYF.

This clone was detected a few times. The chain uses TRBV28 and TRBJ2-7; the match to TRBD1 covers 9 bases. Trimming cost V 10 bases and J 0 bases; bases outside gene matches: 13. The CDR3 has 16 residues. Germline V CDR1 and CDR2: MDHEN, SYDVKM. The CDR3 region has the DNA TGTGCCACCTACTATAACGACAGGGGGATCTCCTACGAGCAGTACTTC. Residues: CATYYNDRGISYEQYF.

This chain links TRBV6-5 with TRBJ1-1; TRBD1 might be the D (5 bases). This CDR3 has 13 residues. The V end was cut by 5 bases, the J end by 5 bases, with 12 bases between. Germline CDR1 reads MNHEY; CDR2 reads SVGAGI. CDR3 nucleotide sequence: TGTGCCAGCAGTCATCGGGGGGGGACTGAAGCTTTCTTT. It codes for CASSHRGGTEAFF.

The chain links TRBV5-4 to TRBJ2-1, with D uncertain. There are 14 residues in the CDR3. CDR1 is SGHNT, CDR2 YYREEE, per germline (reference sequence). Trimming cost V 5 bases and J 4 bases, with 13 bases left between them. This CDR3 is CASSRDSSYNEQFF. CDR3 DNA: TGTGCCAGCAGTCGCGACTCGTCATACAATGAGCAGTTCTTC.

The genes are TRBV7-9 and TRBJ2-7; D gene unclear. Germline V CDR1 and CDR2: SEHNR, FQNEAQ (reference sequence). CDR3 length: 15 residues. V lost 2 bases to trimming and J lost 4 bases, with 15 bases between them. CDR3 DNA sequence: TGTGCCAGCAGCTTACTGGGTAGGGAACCGTACGAGCAGTACTTC. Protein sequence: CASSLLGREPYEQYF.

The CDR3, as DNA: TGTGCCAGCAGTTACTCGACTGGGTACGAGCAGTACTTC. Its translation: CASSYSTGYEQYF. The chain couples TRBV6-5 to TRBJ2-7; D unclear. Germline V gene lookup returns CDR1 MNHEY and CDR2 SVGAGI. Trimming took off 0 bases at V and 4 bases at J, with 7 bases between the two ends. CDR3 size: 13 residues.

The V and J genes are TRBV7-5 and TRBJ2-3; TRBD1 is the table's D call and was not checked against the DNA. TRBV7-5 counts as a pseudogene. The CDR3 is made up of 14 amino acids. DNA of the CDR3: TGTGCCAGCAGCCATACAGGGTTCACAGATACGCAGTATTTT. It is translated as CASSHTGFTDTQYF.

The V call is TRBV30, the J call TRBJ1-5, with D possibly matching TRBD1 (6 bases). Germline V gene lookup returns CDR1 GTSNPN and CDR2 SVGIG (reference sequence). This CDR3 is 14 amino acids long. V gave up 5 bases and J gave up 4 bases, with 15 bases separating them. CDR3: CAWGKGGVNQPQHF. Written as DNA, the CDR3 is TGTGCCTGGGGCAAGGGGGGGGTGAATCAGCCCCAGCATTTT.

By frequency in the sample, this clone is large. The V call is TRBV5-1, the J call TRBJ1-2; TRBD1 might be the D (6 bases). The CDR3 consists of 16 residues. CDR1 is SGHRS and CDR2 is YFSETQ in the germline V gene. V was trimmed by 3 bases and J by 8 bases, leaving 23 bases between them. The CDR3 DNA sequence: TGCGCCAGCAGCTATGGGGGCGGCACTTCCATTAGAGGCTACACCTTC. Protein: CASSYGGGTSIRGYTF.

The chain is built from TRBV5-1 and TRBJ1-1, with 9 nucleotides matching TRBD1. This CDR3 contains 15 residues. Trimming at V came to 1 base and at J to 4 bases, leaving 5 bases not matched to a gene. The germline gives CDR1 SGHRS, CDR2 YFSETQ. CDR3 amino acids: CASSLTGGSGTEAFF. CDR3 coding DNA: TGCGCCAGCAGCTTGACAGGGGGCTCGGGCACTGAAGCTTTCTTT.

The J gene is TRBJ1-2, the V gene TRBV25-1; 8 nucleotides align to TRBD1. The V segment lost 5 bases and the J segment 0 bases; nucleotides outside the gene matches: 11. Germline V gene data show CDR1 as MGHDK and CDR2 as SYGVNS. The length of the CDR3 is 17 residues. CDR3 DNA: TGTGCCAGCAGTAACCTCGGGACAGGTTTAGCTAACTATGGCTACACCTTC. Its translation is CASSNLGTGLANYGYTF.

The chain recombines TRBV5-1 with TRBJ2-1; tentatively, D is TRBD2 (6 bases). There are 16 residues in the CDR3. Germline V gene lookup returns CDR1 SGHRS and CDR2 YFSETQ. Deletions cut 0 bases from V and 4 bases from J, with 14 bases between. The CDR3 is CASSLVGGMLYNEQFF. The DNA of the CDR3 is TGCGCCAGCAGCTTGGTGGGCGGGATGTTATACAATGAGCAGTTCTTC.

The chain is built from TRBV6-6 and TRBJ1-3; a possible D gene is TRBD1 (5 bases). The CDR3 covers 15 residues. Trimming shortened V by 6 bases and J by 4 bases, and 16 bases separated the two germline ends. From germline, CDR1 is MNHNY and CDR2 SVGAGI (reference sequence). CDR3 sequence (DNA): TGTGCCAGCAGCCGACCCGGGACGAACGGAAACACCATATATTTT. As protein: CASSRPGTNGNTIYF.

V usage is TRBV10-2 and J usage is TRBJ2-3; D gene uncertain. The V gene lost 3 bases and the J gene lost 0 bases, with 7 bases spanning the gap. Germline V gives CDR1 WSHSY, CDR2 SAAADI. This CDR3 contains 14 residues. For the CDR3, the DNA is TGCGCCAGCAGTGAAGCCCCAAGCACAGATACGCAGTATTTT. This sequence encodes CASSEAPSTDTQYF.